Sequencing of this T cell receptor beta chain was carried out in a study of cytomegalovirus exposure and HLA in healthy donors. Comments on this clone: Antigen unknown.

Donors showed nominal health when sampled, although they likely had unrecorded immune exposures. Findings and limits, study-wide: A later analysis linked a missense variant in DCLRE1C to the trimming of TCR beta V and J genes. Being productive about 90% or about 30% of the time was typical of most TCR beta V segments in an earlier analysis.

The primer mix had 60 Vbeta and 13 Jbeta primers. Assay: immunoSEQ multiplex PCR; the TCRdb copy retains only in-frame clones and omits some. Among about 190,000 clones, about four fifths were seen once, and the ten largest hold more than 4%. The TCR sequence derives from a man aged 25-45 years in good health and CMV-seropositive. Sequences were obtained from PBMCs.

In nucleotides, the CDR3 is TGTGCCAGCAGCTCCCCCCTCTTCCGGGACAGGGGCTACGAGCAGTACTTC. As protein: CASSSPLFRDRGYEQYF. This rearrangement joins TRBV7-9 to TRBJ2-7; 10 bases are shared with TRBD1. The V segment lost 4 bases and the J segment 3 bases; nucleotides outside the gene matches: 12. CDR1 is SEHNR and CDR2 is FQNEAQ in the germline V gene (reference sequence). The CDR3 extends over 17 amino acids.